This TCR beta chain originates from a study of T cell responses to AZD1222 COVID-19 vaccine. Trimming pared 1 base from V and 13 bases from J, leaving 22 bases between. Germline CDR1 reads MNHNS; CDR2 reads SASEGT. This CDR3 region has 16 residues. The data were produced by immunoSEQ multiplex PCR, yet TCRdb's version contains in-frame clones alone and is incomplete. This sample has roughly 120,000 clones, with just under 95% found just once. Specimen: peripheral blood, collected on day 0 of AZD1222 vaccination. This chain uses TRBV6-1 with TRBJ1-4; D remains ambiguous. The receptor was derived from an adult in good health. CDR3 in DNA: TGTGCCAGCAGTGAAGGGTATTACGGAGACGGCGAACCACTGTTTTTT. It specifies CASSEGYYGDGEPLFF.